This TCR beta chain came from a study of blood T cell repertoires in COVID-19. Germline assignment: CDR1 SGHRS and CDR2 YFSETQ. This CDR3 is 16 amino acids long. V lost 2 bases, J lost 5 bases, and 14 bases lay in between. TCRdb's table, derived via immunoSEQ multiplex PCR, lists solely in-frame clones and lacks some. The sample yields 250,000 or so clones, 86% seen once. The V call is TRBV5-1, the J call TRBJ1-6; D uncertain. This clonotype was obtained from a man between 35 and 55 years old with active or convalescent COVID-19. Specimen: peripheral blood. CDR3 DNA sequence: TGCGCCAGCAGCTTTGTCGGTGGTAGTAATAATTCACCCCTCCACTTT. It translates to CASSFVGGSNNSPLHF. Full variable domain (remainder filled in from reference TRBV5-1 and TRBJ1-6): KAGVTQTPRYLIKTRGQQVTLSCSPISGHRSVSWYQQTPGQGLQFLFEYFSETQRNKGNFPGRFSGRQFSNSRSEMNVSTLELGDSALYLCASSFVGGSNNSPLHFGNGTRLTVT.